The 19 T cell receptor beta chains below all came from one sample that was sequenced in a study of tumor-infiltrating lymphocytes in primary liver carcinoma. TCR beta cDNA was prepared out of approximately 500 ng total RNA by means of a constant-region primer. Library construction for TCR beta comprised three nested multiplex PCR rounds performed with slightly modified ARM-PCR. TRBV1-TRBV30 forward primers and a C-beta reverse primer were used in the first two PCR rounds, which each ran for 10 cycles. TCRdb used MiXCR to reprocess the multiplex PCR reads, holding one entry per CDR3 protein. The sample contains about 310,000 distinct CDR3 sequences, over 55% of which appear only once. Out of unsorted whole blood came the blood RNA, and germline DNA was extracted as well. The material sequenced was peripheral blood. Receptors originate from a man aged 35 to 55 with primary liver carcinoma and hepatitis B virus infection.

Note on this clonotype: One end of the junction varies from germline; a read error may be responsible. This CDR3 reads CASSYSGDSNTDAFF. In DNA, the CDR3 is TGTGCCAGCAGTTACTCGGGGGACTCGAACACTGATGCTTTCTTT. The rearrangement joins TRBV6-5 to TRBJ1-1, with D perhaps matching TRBD1 (5 bases). The CDR3 totals 15 residues. Germline-derived CDR1 and CDR2 are MNHEY and SVGAGI.

This rearrangement joins TRBV5-6 to TRBJ2-5, with TRBD1 as a possible D gene (6 bases). The CDR3 runs 15 residues. CDR1 SGHDT and CDR2 YYEEEE come from the germline V gene. Trimming took off 4 bases at V and 5 bases at J, with 18 bases between the two ends. The CDR3 loop reads CASSPPEQGSETQYF. The CDR3 DNA sequence: TGTGCCAGCAGCCCCCCAGAACAGGGTTCGGAGACCCAGTACTTC. The full variable domain, its missing parts supplied by reference TRBV5-6 and TRBJ2-5, is DAGVTQSPTHLIKTRGQQVTLRCSPKSGHDTVSWYQQALGQGPQFIFQYYEEEERQRGNFPDRFSGHQFPNYSSELNVNALLLGDSALYLCASSPPEQGSETQYFGPGTRLLVL.

Concerning this clonotype itself: The junction does not match germline at one end; this may be a read error. This chain connects TRBV29-1 to TRBJ1-2; D is ambiguous. This CDR3 spans 12 amino acids. The germline V gene has CDR1 SQVTM and CDR2 ANQGSEA. The CDR3 reads CNVAAVNYCYTF. CDR3 coding DNA: TGCAACGTTGCAGCAGTTAACTATTGCTACACCTTC.

This clonotype was counted ten times or more. The chain links TRBV29-1 to TRBJ2-3; D unclear. The CDR3 consists of 13 residues. Trimming left V 2 bases short and J 0 bases short, with 6 bases between. Germline CDR1 is SQVTM and CDR2 is ANQGSEA. CDR3 region: CSVETGSTDTQYF. The CDR3 nucleotides read TGCAGCGTTGAAACGGGCAGCACAGATACGCAGTATTTT.

As to this clonotype: One junction end disagrees with the germline gene, perhaps due to a read error. CDR3 protein: CGVVLSLRLLDTQYF. CDR3 in DNA: TGCGGCGTTGTGTTGTCGCTAAGGTTACTAGATACGCAGTATTTT. The chain couples TRBV29-1 to TRBJ2-3; D is unresolved. This CDR3 region has 15 residues. Germline CDR1 SQVTM, CDR2 ANQGSEA.

As concerns this clonotype: A much larger clone sits a single nucleotide away, making a read error possible. The chain is built from TRBV12-3 or TRBV12-4 and TRBJ1-2, with TRBD1 identical over 7 bases. V gave up 6 bases and J gave up 6 bases; unmatched junction bases: 10. The CDR3 extends over 14 amino acids. CDR3 bases: TGTGCCAGCAGAGCGGACAGGATAAAAGATGGCTACACCTTC. Its translation is CASRADRIKDGYTF.

The chain combines TRBV30 with TRBJ2-3; the D gene is possibly TRBD1 (5 bases). Trimming removed 4 bases from V and 1 base from J, with 9 bases in between. This CDR3 comprises 13 residues. Germline V CDR1 and CDR2: GTSNPN, SVGIG (reference sequence). CDR3 residues: CAWNAGRTDTQYF. CDR3 bases: TGTGCCTGGAATGCAGGGCGCACAGATACGCAGTATTTT.

With respect to this clonotype: Being one base from a much bigger clone, this may be a read error. V usage is TRBV12-3 or TRBV12-4 and J usage is TRBJ1-3; 8 bases match TRBD1. The CDR3 loop spans 14 amino acids. The junction had 4 bases not matched to a gene; V was cut back by 7 bases and J by 2 bases. CDR3 DNA: TGTGCCAGCATTACAGGGGGAACTGGAAACACCATATATTTT. It encodes CASITGGTGNTIYF.

About this clonotype: Mismatch with germline at one junction end may stem from a read error. V gene TRBV6-6 combines with J gene TRBJ2-1, with 9 bases matching TRBD1. Germline CDR1 reads MNHNY; CDR2 reads SVGAGI (reference sequence). The CDR3 spans 14 residues. CDR3: CASGAQGAVHEQSF. DNA of the CDR3: TGTGCCAGCGGGGCACAGGGGGCAGTACATGAGCAGTCCTTC.

In this sample, this clonotype turned up many times. The gene calls are TRBV4-1 and TRBJ2-5; TRBD1 agrees at 11 bases. This CDR3 region has 14 residues. The V and J ends lost 3 bases and 5 bases, in that order; junction bases with no gene match: 2. Germline-derived CDR1 and CDR2 are MGHRA and YSYEKL. CDR3 loop: CASSQRDRGETQYF. The CDR3 DNA sequence: TGCGCCAGCAGCCAGAGGGACAGGGGGGAGACCCAGTACTTC.

On this clonotype: One end of the junction fails to match germline, which may point to a read error. V usage is TRBV5-1 and J usage is TRBJ1-1; D unclear. From germline, CDR1 is SGHRS and CDR2 YFSETQ. The CDR3 covers 18 residues. The CDR3 loop is CASSARTARSTSNTEASF. The CDR3 DNA sequence: TGCGCCAGCAGCGCCAGGACGGCGCGGAGTACGTCGAACACTGAAGCTTCCTTT.

The chain recombines TRBV5-6 with TRBJ2-7; D is uncertain. CDR1 and CDR2 (germline): SGHDT, YYEEEE. V lost 2 bases, J lost 2 bases, and 8 bases lay in between. The CDR3 loop spans 13 amino acids. The DNA of the CDR3 is TGTGCCAGCAGCTTAACAGACACCTACGAGCAGTACTTC. It is translated as CASSLTDTYEQYF.

This clonotype appeared a single time. It is likely a read error, because the conserved phenylalanine at the end of the CDR3 is missing. This rearrangement joins TRBV29-1 to TRBJ2-3; a weak D match, TRBD1 (6 bases). Germline values: CDR1 SQVTM, CDR2 ANQGSEA. The CDR3 consists of 12 residues. CDR3 sequence (DNA): TGTAGCGTTGTGGCAGGGGCAGATACGCAGTATTGT. As protein: CSVVAGADTQYC.

Note on this clonotype: This may stem from a read error, because a much larger clone lies one nucleotide away. The gene calls are TRBV6-1 and TRBJ2-1; 10 bases are a match to TRBD1. This CDR3 is 14 amino acids long. Trimming took 6 bases from V and 8 from J; bases not matched to a gene: 7. Germline V gene data show CDR1 as MNHNS and CDR2 as SASEGT. CDR3 in amino acids: CASRKDRGVDEQFF. The CDR3 DNA sequence: TGTGCCAGCAGGAAGGACAGGGGGGTAGATGAGCAGTTCTTC.

In regard to this clonotype: A much larger clonotype is one base distant, so this may be a read error. The chain recombines TRBV6-6 with TRBJ2-1, with 8 bases lining up with TRBD2. Germline CDR1 and CDR2: MNHNY and SVGAGI (reference sequence). This CDR3 spans 13 amino acids. J gave up 6 bases and V 7 bases, and 5 bases lay outside the gene matches. DNA of the CDR3: TGTGCCAGCAACAGCGGGAGTTTCAATGAGCAGTTCTTC. This encodes CASNSGSFNEQFF.

In the case of this clonotype: A read error may be the cause here, since a much bigger clone is one base away. The chain uses TRBV12-3 or TRBV12-4 and TRBJ1-1; 8 nucleotides align to TRBD1. The length of the CDR3 is 14 residues. For the CDR3, the DNA is TGTGCCGGCAGTTCCGGAAGACAGGGGCGCCAAGCTTTCTTT. This gives the protein CAGSSGRQGRQAFF.

In the case of this clonotype: No conserved phenylalanine or tryptophan ends this CDR3, so it is likely a read error. The V gene is TRBV6-2 or TRBV6-3, the J gene TRBJ1-1; D is unclear. The CDR3 spans 14 residues. V gave up 2 bases and J gave up 4 bases, with 11 bases separating them. Germline V CDR1 and CDR2: MNHEY, SVGEGT. The chain's CDR3 is CASSYRDRGTEAFL. CDR3 DNA: TGTGCCAGCAGTTACCGTGACCGGGGCACTGAAGCTTTCCTT.

This clonotype was detected many times. The chain has TRBV29-1 and TRBJ2-1; D is perhaps TRBD1 (5 bases). The germline gives CDR1 SQVTM, CDR2 ANQGSEA. Between the trimmed V and J ends, which lost 8 bases and 2 bases, there was a span of 10 bases. The CDR3 contains 12 residues. CDR3 sequence: CSSQTAYNEQFF. The CDR3 region has the DNA TGCAGCTCGCAGACAGCCTACAATGAGCAGTTCTTC.

The chain combines TRBV11-1 with TRBJ2-3; D uncertain. The germline CDR1 and CDR2 sequences are SGHAT and FQDESV (reference sequence). This CDR3 comprises 14 residues. V lost 1 base and J lost 3, with 8 bases in between. The CDR3 reads CASSLVQHTDTQYF. The CDR3 DNA follows: TGTGCCAGCAGCTTAGTCCAACATACAGATACGCAGTATTTT.